Shown below are 32 T cell receptor beta chains from a single sample sequenced in a study of blood T cells in healthy people across ages. Through a sample-barcoded 5' primer and a J-beta primer mix, a second PCR was run for roughly 6 to 11 cycles. In TCRdb, the 5' RACE reads were re-called with MiXCR into one record per CDR3 protein. The repertoire consists of around 800,000 distinct CDR3 sequences, with about 48% occurring once and the leading ten covering under 50%. Sequenced material: blood. All receptors come from a man aged 80 or over in good health.

The rearrangement uses TRBV12-5 and TRBJ1-2, with D unresolved. V was trimmed by 0 bases and J by 8 bases, leaving 16 bases between them. This CDR3 has 15 amino acids. Germline V gene data show CDR1 as LGHNT and CDR2 as FRNRAP. CDR3 coding DNA: TGTGCTAGTGGTTTGGTGACCGCATCGAAAGGGGGCTACACCTTC. It yields the protein CASGLVTASKGGYTF. The entire variable domain, with the rest obtained from reference TRBV12-5 and TRBJ1-2, is as follows: DARVTQTPRHKVTEMGQEVTMRCQPILGHNTVFWYRQTMMQGLELLAYFRNRAPLDDSGMPKDRFSAEMPDATLATLKIQPSEPRDSAVYFCASGLVTASKGGYTFGSGTRLTVV.

This clonotype was picked up one time. The V and J genes are TRBV2 and TRBJ1-6; 7 bases map to TRBD1. After removal of 6 bases from V and 6 bases from J, the junction contained 8 bases not matched to a gene. The CDR3 has 15 residues. Germline values: CDR1 SNHLY, CDR2 FYNNEI. For the CDR3, the DNA is TGTGCCAGCAGCAGACAGGGTCCTGGTAATTCACCCCTCCACTTT. It yields the protein CASSRQGPGNSPLHF.

This rearrangement joins TRBV27 to TRBJ1-2; 8 bases fit TRBD1. From germline, CDR1 is MNHEY and CDR2 SMNVEV (reference sequence). This CDR3 contains 14 residues. Losses at the gene ends were 4 bases for V and 7 bases for J; bases not matched to a gene: 8. Here the CDR3 reads CASSSRTGRLGYTF. The CDR3 DNA reads as TGTGCCAGCAGTTCTAGGACAGGGAGGCTTGGCTACACCTTC.

In this sample, this clonotype turned up a few times. This chain uses TRBV10-3 with TRBJ2-7; D call uncertain. V dropped 2 bases and J dropped 2 bases, with 4 bases sitting between them. This CDR3 region has 12 residues. Per the germline V gene, CDR1 is ENHRY and CDR2 is SYGVKD. CDR3 sequence (DNA): TGTGCCATCAGTGAGGTAGCCTACGAGCAGTACTTC. Protein sequence: CAISEVAYEQYF.

This clonotype was found a few times. This sequence joins TRBV5-1 and TRBJ2-7; no clear D. CDR1 is SGHRS, CDR2 YFSETQ, per germline. The CDR3 is 15 amino acids. Trimming took 1 base from V and 2 from J, leaving 13 bases between them. The CDR3 coding sequence is TGCGCCAGCAGCTTGTGGTGGGATGGAACCTACGAGCAGTACTTC. It codes for CASSLWWDGTYEQYF.

The genes are TRBV29-1 and TRBJ2-5, with D possibly TRBD2 on 5 matching bases. V was pared by 4 bases and J by 5 bases, with 17 bases between. The length of the CDR3 is 14 residues. CDR1 and CDR2 (germline): SQVTM, ANQGSEA. Here the CDR3 DNA reads TGCAGCGTTGCGGTAACCGGGGTCAGGGAGACCCAGTACTTC. It encodes CSVAVTGVRETQYF.

This clonotype was picked up a small number of times. The V and J genes are TRBV27 and TRBJ2-3, with D perhaps matching TRBD1 or TRBD2 (5 bases each). This CDR3 is 16 amino acids long. Deletions cut 5 bases from V and 1 base from J, with 16 bases between. Germline CDR1 is MNHEY and CDR2 is SMNVEV (reference sequence). DNA of the CDR3: TGTGCCAGCAGTCGGGACCCTCCAGCGGGCACAGATACGCAGTATTTT. It encodes CASSRDPPAGTDTQYF.

This clonotype was detected a few times. This chain links TRBV2 with TRBJ2-1; D might be TRBD1 or TRBD2, each matching 5 bases. Germline-derived CDR1 and CDR2 are SNHLY and FYNNEI. V lost 3 bases and J lost 4, with 13 bases in between. The CDR3 consists of 15 residues. Written as DNA, the CDR3 is TGTGCCAGCAGTGACCGGGATGGGGGTTACAATGAGCAGTTCTTC. Amino acid sequence: CASSDRDGGYNEQFF.

The chain links TRBV20-1 to TRBJ2-3, with TRBD2 matching 11 bases. After removal of 3 bases from V and 4 bases from J, the junction contained 3 bases not matched to a gene. The germline CDR1 and CDR2 sequences are DFQATT and SNEGSKA (reference sequence). The length of the CDR3 is 14 residues. The CDR3 nucleotides read TGCAGTGCTAGCACTAGCGGGGGTCCAGATACGCAGTATTTT. Translation gives CSASTSGGPDTQYF.

The chain is built from TRBV20-1 and TRBJ2-7; a weak D match, TRBD1 (6 bases). Germline CDR1 and CDR2: DFQATT and SNEGSKA (reference sequence). The CDR3 length is 15 residues. Trimming removed 0 bases at V and 1 base at J, with 13 bases between. The CDR3 sequence: CSARDLTQGSYEQYF. CDR3 in DNA: TGCAGTGCTAGAGATCTCACGCAGGGGTCCTACGAGCAGTACTTC.

This clonotype is a singleton in its sample. The rearrangement joins TRBV6-1 to TRBJ1-3, with TRBD1 matching over 9 bases. The CDR3 totals 14 residues. The germline gives CDR1 MNHNS, CDR2 SASEGT. Trimming at V came to 7 bases and at J to 2 bases, leaving 3 bases not matched to a gene. CDR3 sequence reads: CASIGTGTGNTIYF. Here the CDR3 DNA reads TGTGCCAGCATAGGGACAGGGACTGGAAACACCATATATTTT.

The rearrangement uses TRBV6-6 and TRBJ1-4; tentative D call: TRBD1 (5 bases). With 2 bases removed from V and 3 bases from J, the gap between germline ends came to 13 bases. Germline CDR1 and CDR2: MNHNY and SVGAGI (reference sequence). The CDR3 has 16 amino acids. This chain's CDR3 is CASSYDTLGANEKLFF. CDR3 in DNA: TGTGCCAGCAGTTACGATACGTTGGGGGCTAATGAAAAACTGTTTTTT.

The chain uses TRBV21-1 and TRBJ2-7. TRBV21-1 is deemed a pseudogene. This CDR3 is built from 17 residues. The CDR3: CASSKGLGKNHNYEQYF. In nucleotides, the CDR3 is TGTGCCAGCAGCAAAGGGCTCGGCAAGAACCATAACTACGAGCAGTACTTC.

The V call is TRBV29-1, the J call TRBJ2-3; D is perhaps TRBD2 (5 bases). Germline values: CDR1 SQVTM, CDR2 ANQGSEA. The CDR3 is 14 residues long. V shed 6 bases and J shed 4 bases, with 17 bases lying between them. The CDR3, as DNA: TGCAGCGTGGCGCGGGCAAATCGGGCAGATACGCAGTATTTT. Its protein product is CSVARANRADTQYF.

This chain connects TRBV5-1 to TRBJ2-7, with D unresolved. Germline CDR1 is SGHRS and CDR2 is YFSETQ. Trimming took off 4 bases at V and 4 bases at J, with 12 bases between the two ends. The CDR3 has 13 residues. CDR3 nucleotides: TGCGCCAGCAGCGTCGTCAATTCTTACGAGCAGTACTTC. Its protein is CASSVVNSYEQYF. Complete variable domain (other parts from reference TRBV5-1 and TRBJ2-7): KAGVTQTPRYLIKTRGQQVTLSCSPISGHRSVSWYQQTPGQGLQFLFEYFSETQRNKGNFPGRFSGRQFSNSRSEMNVSTLELGDSALYLCASSVVNSYEQYFGPGTRLTVT.

The chain couples TRBV5-1 to TRBJ1-4; no firm D call. Trimming took 6 bases from V and 7 from J, leaving 16 bases between them. The CDR3 is 14 amino acids. Germline CDR1 is SGHRS and CDR2 is YFSETQ. The CDR3 region is CASKPTRGVEKLFF. DNA for the CDR3: TGCGCCAGCAAGCCGACTCGAGGAGTTGAAAAACTGTTTTTT.

V is TRBV28 and J is TRBJ1-2; D perhaps matches TRBD1 (6 bases). CDR3 size: 16 residues. The germline CDR1 and CDR2 sequences are MDHEN and SYDVKM. V was shortened by 4 bases and J by 3 bases, with 18 bases between the two germline ends. The CDR3 region is CASSSPRDNRDYGYTF. The CDR3 DNA sequence: TGTGCCAGCAGTTCACCCCGGGACAATCGGGACTATGGCTACACCTTC.

This chain connects TRBV20-1 to TRBJ2-7; 9 bases are shared with TRBD1. V shed 3 bases, J shed 6 bases, and the junction held 12 bases outside the gene matches. Germline loops: CDR1 DFQATT, CDR2 SNEGSKA (reference sequence). The CDR3 loop spans 15 amino acids. CDR3 sequence: CSASLPGQGPREQYF. The CDR3 DNA reads TGCAGTGCTAGCCTCCCGGGACAGGGACCCCGCGAGCAGTACTTC.

The V call is TRBV2, the J call TRBJ2-1, with 7 bases matching TRBD1. The CDR3 consists of 15 residues. Unmatched junction bases numbered 3, after V lost 0 bases and J lost 4 bases. Germline V lookup: CDR1 SNHLY, CDR2 FYNNEI. In DNA form, the CDR3 reads TGTGCCAGCAGTGAAGCAGGGACAGCATACAATGAGCAGTTCTTC. Its protein is CASSEAGTAYNEQFF.

This clonotype came up a few times. The chain recombines TRBV29-1 with TRBJ2-1, with D tentatively TRBD2 (6 bases). V dropped 3 bases and J dropped 7 bases, with 7 bases sitting between them. The CDR3 sequence is 11 residues long. Germline loops: CDR1 SQVTM, CDR2 ANQGSEA. In nucleotides, the CDR3 is TGCAGCGTTGAGGAGGGGAATGAGCAGTTCTTC. Its translation is CSVEEGNEQFF.

The sample holds a few counts of this clonotype. The chain uses TRBV27 and TRBJ1-6; 7 bases align to TRBD1. This CDR3 comprises 15 residues. Germline V gives CDR1 MNHEY, CDR2 SMNVEV (reference sequence). The J segment lost 2 bases and the V segment lost 5 bases, leaving 3 bases of the junction unmatched. The CDR3 coding sequence is TGTGCCAGCAGTCCCGGACAGGCCTATAATTCACCCCTCCACTTT. Protein: CASSPGQAYNSPLHF.

This clonotype was counted a few times. The chain carries TRBV7-2 and TRBJ2-7; D is possibly TRBD1 or TRBD2 (7 bases each). This CDR3 comprises 18 residues. CDR1 is SGHTA, CDR2 FQGNSA, per germline. Trimming shortened V by 1 base and J by 2 bases, and 21 bases separated the two germline ends. The CDR3 reads CASSLGPSGRDRAYEQYF. CDR3 DNA: TGTGCCAGCAGCTTAGGTCCTAGCGGCCGTGACAGGGCCTACGAGCAGTACTTC.

This clonotype has a single count. The chain couples TRBV28 to TRBJ2-7; 10 bases align to TRBD2. Trimming at V came to 3 bases and at J to 2 bases, leaving 4 bases not matched to a gene. The CDR3 runs to 15 residues. Looked up from germline, CDR1 is MDHEN and CDR2 is SYDVKM. Written as DNA, the CDR3 is TGTGCCAGCAGTTTTCTCGGGACTAGCGCCTACGAGCAGTACTTC. Its protein is CASSFLGTSAYEQYF.

This clonotype was seen only a few times. The chain joins TRBV7-2 to TRBJ2-2, with 9 nucleotides matching TRBD2. Germline CDR1 and CDR2: SGHTA and FQGNSA. V was pared by 2 bases and J by 6 bases, with 13 bases of the junction left unmatched. The CDR3 covers 18 residues. CDR3 region: CASSLLGSGRSAAGELFF. In DNA, the CDR3 is TGTGCCAGCAGCTTACTGGGTAGCGGGAGATCCGCCGCCGGGGAGCTGTTTTTT.

The chain combines TRBV6-6 with TRBJ2-1; a weak D match, TRBD1 (5 bases). The CDR3 runs 13 residues. Germline values: CDR1 MNHNY, CDR2 SVGAGI (reference sequence). V was pared by 2 bases and J by 9 bases, with 11 bases between. The CDR3 region is CASSYAQESEQFF. The CDR3 DNA reads as TGTGCCAGCAGTTACGCACAGGAAAGTGAGCAGTTCTTC.

This clonotype was detected only a few times. The CDR3 loop reads CASSLSGSPGNEQFF. The DNA of the CDR3 is TGTGCCAGCAGCTTGAGCGGGAGCCCCGGGAATGAGCAGTTCTTC. This rearrangement joins TRBV7-2 to TRBJ2-1; TRBD2 aligns across 8 bases. Germline lookup yields CDR1 SGHTA and CDR2 FQGNSA. V was pared by 3 bases and J by 7 bases, with 8 bases of the junction left unmatched. CDR3 length equals 15 residues. Looking up the rest from reference TRBV7-2 and TRBJ2-1 gives the full variable domain: GAGVSQSPSNKVTEKGKDVELRCDPISGHTALYWYRQSLGQGLEFLIYFQGNSAPDKSGLPSDRFSAERTGGSVSTLTIQRTQQEDSAVYLCASSLSGSPGNEQFFGPGTRLTVL.

V usage is TRBV4-2 and J usage is TRBJ2-1; 10 bases line up with TRBD2. CDR1 and CDR2 (germline): LGHNA, YNFKEQ. This CDR3 has 15 amino acids. Unmatched junction bases numbered 2, after V lost 1 base and J lost 5 bases. The CDR3 reads CASSQGTSGNNEQFF. The CDR3 nucleotides are TGTGCCAGCAGCCAAGGGACTAGCGGAAACAATGAGCAGTTCTTC.

The V call is TRBV21-1, the J call TRBJ2-6. TRBV21-1 is classified as a pseudogene. The CDR3 is made up of 11 amino acids. As DNA, the CDR3 is TGTCTCTTAGAAGGGGCCAACGTCCTGACTTTC. Amino acid sequence: CLLEGANVLTF.

On this clonotype itself: This CDR3 fails to terminate in the conserved phenylalanine or tryptophan, so it likely reflects a read error. The rearrangement links TRBV30 to TRBJ1-1; D ambiguous. This CDR3 contains 10 residues. From germline, CDR1 is GTSNPN and CDR2 SVGIG (reference sequence). Trimming stripped 2 bases from V and 4 bases from J, with 2 bases between. The DNA of the CDR3 is TGTGCCTGGAGTTCCACTGAAGCTTTCGTT. It encodes CAWSSTEAFV.

This clonotype was recorded a few times. The chain links TRBV5-6 to TRBJ2-7; the D call may be TRBD1 or TRBD2 (5 bases each). The V and J ends lost 2 bases and 8 bases respectively, with 8 bases between them. The CDR3 sequence is 11 residues long. Germline V gene sequence: CDR1 SGHDT, CDR2 YYEEEE. CDR3 residues: CASSFGGKQYF. CDR3 DNA sequence: TGTGCCAGCAGCTTTGGGGGTAAGCAGTACTTC.

This clonotype was seen more than once but under ten times. The chain recombines TRBV5-1 with TRBJ2-7; 9 positions agree with TRBD1. J gave up 3 bases and V 4 bases, and 8 bases lay outside the gene matches. Germline V lookup: CDR1 SGHRS, CDR2 YFSETQ. CDR3 length: 15 residues. The CDR3 nucleotides read TGCGCCAGCAGCCTGCAGCCGGGACAGGGCTACGAGCAGTACTTC. Translation gives CASSLQPGQGYEQYF.

The table lists this clonotype with a count of one. The chain links TRBV7-9 to TRBJ2-7; D tentatively reads TRBD1 or TRBD2 (5 bases each). CDR3 length: 12 amino acids. The V end was cut by 4 bases, the J end by 10 bases, with 14 bases between. CDR1 and CDR2 from the germline V gene are SEHNR and FQNEAQ (reference sequence). The CDR3 sequence is CASSSDGGSQYF. In DNA form, the CDR3 reads TGTGCCAGCAGCTCAGATGGGGGATCCCAGTACTTC.